What follows are 6 T cell receptor beta chains derived from one specimen sequenced in a study of blood T cell repertoires in COVID-19. Data came from immunoSEQ multiplex PCR; TCRdb stores just in-frame clones and leaves some out. The sample has over 300,000 clones; around four fifths are singletons. Sequences were obtained from peripheral blood. The receptors shown here come from a woman between 50 and 59 years old with acute or convalescent COVID-19.

Comments on this clone: Other DNA sequences from this sample encode an identical CDR3 as well. This chain links TRBV3-1 (or the pseudogene TRBV3-2) with TRBJ2-7; D may be TRBD2 (5 bases). Trimming cost V 1 base and J 1 base, with 8 bases left between them. The germline gives CDR1 LGHDT, CDR2 YNNKEL (reference sequence). The CDR3 length is 14 residues. The CDR3 DNA reads TGTGCCAGCAGCCAAGGGCTAGCTTCCTACGAGCAGTACTTC. Translating gives CASSQGLASYEQYF.

The chain recombines TRBV10-3 with TRBJ1-2; D unclear. Germline CDR1 ENHRY, CDR2 SYGVKD. V lost 3 bases to trimming and J lost 0 bases, with 11 bases between them. This CDR3 contains 15 residues. The CDR3 reads CAISESPLANYGYTF. CDR3 bases: TGTGCCATCAGTGAATCCCCACTAGCTAACTATGGCTACACCTTC.

V gene TRBV3-1 (or the pseudogene TRBV3-2) combines with J gene TRBJ2-1, with D possibly TRBD1 on 6 matching bases. This CDR3 has 15 amino acids. Germline V CDR1 and CDR2: LGHDT, YNNKEL (reference sequence). V gave up 4 bases and J gave up 4 bases, with 14 bases separating them. CDR3 protein: CASSPGQQEYNEQFF. The CDR3 coding sequence is TGTGCCAGCAGCCCAGGACAGCAAGAGTACAATGAGCAGTTCTTC.

This chain links TRBV19 with TRBJ1-4; 12 bases fit TRBD1. The CDR3 runs 12 residues. V was clipped by 10 bases and J by 11 bases; unmatched bases: 5. Per germline, CDR1 LNHDA and CDR2 SQIVND (reference sequence). The CDR3 DNA follows: TGTGCCACCCGGGACAGGGGGCTGAAACTGTTTTTT. It yields the protein CATRDRGLKLFF.

The rearrangement joins TRBV7-2 to TRBJ2-3; a possible D gene is TRBD2 (5 bases). Trimming took off 2 bases at V and 4 bases at J, with 16 bases between the two ends. CDR3 length: 16 residues. The germline V gene has CDR1 SGHTA and CDR2 FQGNSA. The CDR3 DNA reads as TGTGCCAGCAGCTTAAGGGCGGACTTTAGAGCAGATACGCAGTATTTT. Its translation is CASSLRADFRADTQYF.

The chain couples TRBV7-3 to TRBJ2-1; D not resolved. Trimming removed 2 bases from V and 0 bases from J, with 8 bases in between. Germline V gene sequence: CDR1 SGHTA, CDR2 FQGTGA. The CDR3 is made up of 15 amino acids. CDR3 sequence (DNA): TGTGCCAGCAGCTTAGACTCAAGCTCCTACAATGAGCAGTTCTTC. Its translation: CASSLDSSSYNEQFF.